This is a list of T cell receptor beta chains from one sample in a study of blood T cell repertoires in COVID-19. The repertoire was sequenced with immunoSEQ multiplex PCR; TCRdb's copy has only in-frame clones and lacks some. The profile shows 99,000 or so clones, 82% of them singletons. Sequencing was done on a sample of peripheral blood. These TCRs come from a man aged 60-69 years with acute or convalescent COVID-19. The CDR3 runs from the conserved cysteine through the conserved F or W. The D gene is left open where the match is weak. The listing skips clone size in some rows; elsewhere it reads once, few, many or a size class.

V	J	D	size	CDR3	DNA
TRBV7-3	TRBJ2-6	NA	few	CASAVGAGSGANVLTF	TGTGCCAGCGCCGTAGGTGCAGGGTCTGGGGCCAACGTCCTGACTTTC
TRBV28	TRBJ1-1	TRBD1	NA	CASRLGGSGTEAFF	TGTGCCAGCAGGTTAGGGGGCTCGGGCACTGAAGCTTTCTTT
TRBV14	TRBJ1-2	TRBD1	many	CASSQNQGAGGYTF	TGTGCCAGCAGCCAGAACCAGGGGGCCGGTGGCTACACCTTC
TRBV5-4	TRBJ1-4	NA	NA	CASSLGPTRENEKLFF	TGTGCCAGCAGCTTGGGACCCACGCGGGAGAATGAAAAACTGTTTTTT
TRBV24-1	TRBJ2-7	NA	once	CATSDIWQGSYEQYF	TGTGCCACCAGTGATATTTGGCAGGGCTCCTACGAGCAGTACTTC
TRBV7-9	TRBJ2-7	TRBD2	NA	CASSLGGLAASYEQYF	TGTGCCAGCAGCTTAGGAGGACTAGCGGCCTCCTACGAGCAGTACTTC
TRBV5-6	TRBJ1-2	NA	NA	CASSLEGVSRDYAYGYTF	TGTGCCAGCAGCTTGGAGGGGGTATCCAGGGACTATGCCTATGGCTACACCTTC
TRBV24-1	TRBJ2-1	NA	few	CATSDPSRGVQFF	TGTGCCACCAGTGATCCAAGTAGGGGCGTGCAGTTCTTC
TRBV5-1	TRBJ2-5	NA	NA	CASSFGLRGRETQYF	TGCGCCAGCAGCTTCGGTCTTCGGGGAAGAGAGACCCAGTACTTC
TRBV4-1	TRBJ2-7	TRBD2	NA	CASSQDQRGAVYEQYF	TGCGCCAGCAGCCAAGACCAGCGGGGGGCCGTCTACGAGCAGTACTTC
TRBV14	TRBJ1-4	NA	once	CASSLGQTTNEKLFF	TGTGCCAGCAGCCTCGGACAGACAACTAATGAAAAACTGTTTTTT
TRBV5-1	TRBJ2-7	NA	NA	CASRVFSSYEQYF	TGCGCCAGCAGGGTCTTCAGCTCCTACGAGCAGTACTTC
TRBV27	TRBJ2-1	NA	NA	CASSLRGHNYNEQFF	TGTGCCAGCAGTTTAAGGGGACACAACTACAATGAGCAGTTCTTC
TRBV9	TRBJ2-5	TRBD2	NA	CASSDHRGLAGDLPETQYF	TGTGCCAGCAGCGACCACAGGGGACTAGCGGGAGATCTGCCAGAGACCCAGTACTTC
TRBV25-1	TRBJ2-1	TRBD2	NA	CASSAFSGGINEQFF	TGTGCCAGCAGTGCTTTTTCGGGAGGTATAAATGAGCAGTTCTTC
TRBV9	TRBJ1-1	TRBD1	NA	CASSVATGTMNTEAFF	TGTGCCAGCAGCGTAGCGACAGGGACGATGAACACTGAAGCTTTCTTT
TRBV4-1	TRBJ2-1	TRBD2	NA	CATSLSGNSYNEQFF	TGCGCCACCTCGCTTAGCGGGAACTCCTACAATGAGCAGTTCTTC
TRBV6-5	TRBJ2-7	NA	NA	CASSSGQSYEQYF	TGTGCCAGCAGCTCCGGACAGTCCTACGAGCAGTACTTC
TRBV5-4	TRBJ1-2	TRBD1	NA	CASSEIGQGGYGYTF	TGTGCCAGCAGCGAGATTGGACAGGGTGGCTATGGCTACACCTTC
TRBV5-4	TRBJ1-3	NA	NA	CASSTGTPFSGNTIYF	TGTGCCAGCAGCACCGGGACACCTTTCTCTGGAAACACCATATATTTT
TRBV12-3/TRBV12-4	TRBJ1-1	NA	NA	CASSFTGTGEAFF	TGTGCCAGCAGTTTCACAGGGACGGGTGAAGCTTTCTTT
TRBV6-5	TRBJ1-4	NA	once	CASSTRTPTNEKLFF	TGTGCCAGCAGTACAAGGACACCAACTAATGAAAAACTGTTTTTT
TRBV6-5	TRBJ1-6	TRBD1	NA	CASSTGTDNSPLHF	TGTGCCAGCAGTACCGGGACAGATAATTCACCCCTCCACTTT
TRBV28	TRBJ1-5	NA	NA	CASSLWEGRSGQPQHF	TGTGCCAGCAGTTTATGGGAGGGGAGGTCGGGACAGCCCCAGCATTTT
TRBV5-8	TRBJ1-2	NA	NA	CASSLRGNNYGYTF	TGTGCCAGCAGCCTACGAGGGAATAACTATGGCTACACCTTC
TRBV18	TRBJ1-3	TRBD1	NA	CASSPEAGGSSGNTIYF	TGTGCCAGCTCACCGGAGGCAGGGGGTAGCTCTGGAAACACCATATATTTT
TRBV3-1/TRBV3-2	TRBJ1-1	NA	NA	CASSRQRNTEAFF	TGTGCCAGCAGCCGGCAAAGGAACACTGAAGCTTTCTTT
TRBV10-3	TRBJ1-5	TRBD1	NA	CAISAQGAKQPQHF	TGTGCCATCAGTGCACAGGGGGCGAAGCAGCCCCAGCATTTT
TRBV6-5	TRBJ2-1	NA	NA	CASSTLFSYNEQFF	TGTGCCAGCAGTACTCTCTTCTCCTACAATGAGCAGTTCTTC
TRBV5-5	TRBJ1-1	TRBD1	NA	CASSLRGTGSVNTEAFF	TGTGCCAGCAGCTTGAGGGGGACAGGGTCGGTGAACACTGAAGCTTTCTTT
TRBV7-3	TRBJ2-3	NA	NA	CASSLATGTDTQYF	TGTGCCAGCAGCCTCGCTACTGGCACAGATACGCAGTATTTT
TRBV13	TRBJ1-6	TRBD1	NA	CASRSLHRQGDNSPLHF	TGTGCCAGCAGATCCCTACATAGACAGGGAGATAATTCACCCCTCCACTTT
TRBV30	TRBJ1-4	NA	NA	CAWKVGLANEKLFF	TGTGCCTGGAAAGTGGGTCTAGCTAATGAAAAACTGTTTTTT
TRBV25-1	TRBJ2-7	NA	NA	CASSEPGSFYEQYF	TGTGCCAGCAGTGAACCAGGGTCTTTCTACGAGCAGTACTTC
TRBV6-6	TRBJ1-5	NA	once	CASRGGYQPQHF	TGTGCCAGCAGGGGGGGGTATCAGCCCCAGCATTTT
TRBV10-3	TRBJ1-5	NA	NA	CAISESTGRNQPQHF	TGTGCCATCAGTGAGTCCACAGGGCGCAATCAGCCCCAGCATTTT
TRBV3-1/TRBV3-2	TRBJ2-5	TRBD2	NA	CASSQDWAREEEETQYF	TGTGCCAGCAGCCAAGATTGGGCGCGGGAGGAGGAAGAGACCCAGTACTTC
TRBV11-3	TRBJ2-1	NA	NA	CASSLGQDRDNEQFF	TGTGCCAGCAGCTTAGGACAGGACCGAGACAATGAGCAGTTCTTC
TRBV19	TRBJ1-3	NA	NA	CASSTLQRNTIYF	TGTGCCAGTAGTACGTTGCAGAGAAACACCATATATTTT
TRBV28	TRBJ1-5	NA	once	CASSFLRGHQPQHF	TGTGCCAGCAGTTTCCTCAGAGGTCATCAGCCCCAGCATTTT
TRBV4-2	TRBJ2-5	NA	NA	CASSQAPGRETQYF	TGTGCCAGCAGCCAAGCACCAGGGCGGGAGACCCAGTACTTC
TRBV5-1	TRBJ2-3	TRBD1	NA	CASSPRTGAGDTQYF	TGCGCCAGCAGCCCTCGGACAGGGGCCGGAGATACGCAGTATTTT